Below, one T cell receptor beta chain is given with its context. Its target is not known. The conserved phenylalanine or tryptophan is not found at the CDR3 terminus, so this likely reflects a read error. This entry is derived from a study of tumor and adjacent non-tumor tissue in lung cancer. Study-wide results and limits: Top 100 clones took a larger repertoire share in normal lung. Compared with tumor, normal lung showed significantly lower TCR diversity.

Germline V CDR1 and CDR2: SQVTM, ANQGSEA. V dropped 4 bases and J dropped 5 bases, with 23 bases sitting between them. This CDR3 is 16 amino acids long. TCRbeta libraries were built with three rounds of nested PCR, modified from ARM-PCR. TCRdb analysed the multiplex PCR reads with MiXCR anew, one entry per CDR3 protein. The profile shows about 110,000 distinct CDR3 sequences, roughly 84% of them singletons. RNA was extracted from bulk tissue without any cell sorting. This receptor was obtained from a man aged 65-85 years with non-small cell lung cancer. This chain connects TRBV29-1 to TRBJ1-2; D gene unclear. Specimen: lung tumor tissue. The CDR3 spells CSVVTYQSSGEYGYTL. The CDR3 region has the DNA TGCAGCGTTGTCACCTATCAATCCTCGGGAGAATATGGCTACACCTTA.